This is a list of T cell receptor beta chains from one sample in a study of CD8+ T cells in alopecia areata. Assay used: immunoSEQ multiplex PCR; TCRdb lists only in-frame clones, some missing. The sample includes hundreds of thousands of clones, 57% of them seen just once. The material was CD4+ T cells sorted from blood, obtained at week 0. The receptors stem from a human donor with alopecia areata. The conserved cysteine and the conserved F or W are not part of the CDR3 here. Only some rows state a clone size, as once, few, many or a class for expanded clones.

few | TRBV29-1 | SVSLTVSSYEQY
- | TRBV2 | ASRQTVANTGELF
- | TRBV11-1 | ASSFRRRSLTDTQY
- | TRBV7-9 | ASSFTGNYGYT
- | TRBV5-1 | ASSPGQGVTDTQY
- | TRBV5-1 | ASSTLETNTGELF
few | TRBV7-9 | ASSSVTSGKLTDTQY
- | TRBV11-2 | ASSLSGQGAYEQY
- | TRBV25-1 | ASSELWTVAQNTEAF
- | TRBV29-1 | SVRNSPYEQY
many | TRBV7-9 | ASSPTGLLQETQY
- | TRBV6-5 | ASSRGTLSGNTIY
few | TRBV5-1 | ASSLTTGNTEAF
- | TRBV27 | ASSFRQGALETQY
- | TRBV5-1 | ASSIRPGTGDGYT
- | TRBV9 | ASSAYRTGELF
many | TRBV14 | ASSQGTGYYEQY
- | TRBV30 | AWSVPSMNTEAF
few | TRBV6-1 | ASTFRDNYGYT
once | TRBV29-1 | SVEEDRAAEAF
- | TRBV29-1 | SVGAPRVNTEAF
- | TRBV29-1 | SVQKGGAGRNTEAF
- | TRBV30 | AWSGQGGVRFAGELF
- | TRBV27 | ASTPRGPQH
- | TRBV9 | ASSVFSRWGTDTQY
once | TRBV30 | ASGLAGNEQF
- | TRBV27 | ASSPQPKLNNQPQH
few | TRBV4-1 | ASSQVLAGFTDTQY
few | TRBV30 | AWRRTRQGADEQF
- | TRBV5-1 | ASSLVPGSYEQY
few | TRBV7-9 | ATAVSWGEQY
- | TRBV29-1 | SLRNRGGVPNEQF